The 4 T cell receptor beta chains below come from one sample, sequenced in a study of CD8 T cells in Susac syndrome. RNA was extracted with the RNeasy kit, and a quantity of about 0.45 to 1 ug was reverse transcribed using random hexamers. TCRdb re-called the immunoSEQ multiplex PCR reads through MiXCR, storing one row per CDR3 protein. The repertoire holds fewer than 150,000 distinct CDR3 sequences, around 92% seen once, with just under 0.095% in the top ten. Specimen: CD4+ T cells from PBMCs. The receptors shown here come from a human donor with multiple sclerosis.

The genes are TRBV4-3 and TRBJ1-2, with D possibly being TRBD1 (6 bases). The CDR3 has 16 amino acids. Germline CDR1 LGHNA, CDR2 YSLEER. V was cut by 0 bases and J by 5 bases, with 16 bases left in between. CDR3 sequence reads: CASSQDFAGAGYGYTF. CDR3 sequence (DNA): TGCGCCAGCAGCCAAGATTTTGCAGGGGCGGGGTATGGCTACACCTTC.

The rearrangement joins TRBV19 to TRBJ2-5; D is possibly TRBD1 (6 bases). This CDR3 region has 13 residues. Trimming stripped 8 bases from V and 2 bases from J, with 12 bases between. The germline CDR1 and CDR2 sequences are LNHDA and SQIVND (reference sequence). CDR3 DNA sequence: TGTGCCAGTGGCCAACAGGGACAAGAGACCCAGTACTTC. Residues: CASGQQGQETQYF.

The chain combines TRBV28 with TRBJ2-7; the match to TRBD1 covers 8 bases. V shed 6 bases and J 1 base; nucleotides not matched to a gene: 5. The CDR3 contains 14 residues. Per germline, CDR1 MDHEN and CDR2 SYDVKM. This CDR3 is CASRRGQGSYEQYF. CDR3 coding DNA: TGTGCCAGCAGAAGAGGACAGGGATCCTACGAGCAGTACTTC.

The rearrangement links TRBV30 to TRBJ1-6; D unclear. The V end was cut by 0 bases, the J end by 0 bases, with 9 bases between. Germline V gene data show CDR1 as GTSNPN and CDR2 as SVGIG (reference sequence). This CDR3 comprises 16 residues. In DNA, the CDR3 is TGTGCCTGGAGTGTACTTCGGGTCTCCTATAATTCACCCCTCCACTTT. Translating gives CAWSVLRVSYNSPLHF.